The rows below give T cell receptor beta chains drawn from one sample of a study of shared clonotypes between healthy human individuals. Profiled with immunoSEQ multiplex PCR; TCRdb holds only in-frame clones, not every one. Of some 1,600,000 clones listed, roughly 98% are singletons. Sequenced sample: naive CD4+ T cells sorted from blood. The receptors were sampled from a man in his thirties or forties in good health. Both conserved end residues are part of each CDR3. D genes are given only for firm matches. Some rows mark clone size as missing; the rest say once, few, many or name a class of expanded clone.

clone_size: .
v_call: TRBV10-1
d_call: .
j_call: TRBJ2-2
cdr3_nt: TGCGCCAGCAGTTATAGACTAACCGGGGAGCTGTTTTTT
cdr3_aa: CASSYRLTGELFF

clone_size: .
v_call: TRBV6-5
d_call: TRBD2
j_call: TRBJ2-7
cdr3_nt: TGTGCCAGCAGTTACTCGGAAGGACTAGCGACCTTAGAGCAGTACTTC
cdr3_aa: CASSYSEGLATLEQYF

clone_size: .
v_call: TRBV28
d_call: TRBD1
j_call: TRBJ1-5
cdr3_nt: TGTGCCAGCCAAAAACCTACAGGGGGCAGCAATCAGCCCCAGCATTTT
cdr3_aa: CASQKPTGGSNQPQHF

clone_size: once
v_call: TRBV25-1
d_call: .
j_call: TRBJ2-4
cdr3_nt: TGTGCCAGCAGTGAATGGGGCAGGTTCTGCTACATTCAGTACTTC
cdr3_aa: CASSEWGRFCYIQYF

clone_size: once
v_call: TRBV11-2
d_call: .
j_call: TRBJ2-6
cdr3_nt: TGTGCCAGCAGCCGTAGGGGTGGGGCCAACGTCCTGACTTTC
cdr3_aa: CASSRRGGANVLTF

clone_size: .
v_call: TRBV4-1
d_call: .
j_call: TRBJ1-3
cdr3_nt: TGCGCCAGCAGCCAAGGGGCCCGCTCTGGAAACACCATATATTTT
cdr3_aa: CASSQGARSGNTIYF

clone_size: .
v_call: TRBV10-3
d_call: TRBD2
j_call: TRBJ2-5
cdr3_nt: TGTGCCATCAGTGAGAGGACTAGCGGGAGTGAGACCCAGTACTTC
cdr3_aa: CAISERTSGSETQYF

clone_size: .
v_call: TRBV5-1
d_call: TRBD2
j_call: TRBJ2-3
cdr3_nt: TGCGCCAGCACCCCTAGCGGGAGTAGAACAGATACGCAGTATTTT
cdr3_aa: CASTPSGSRTDTQYF

clone_size: .
v_call: TRBV6-1
d_call: TRBD1
j_call: TRBJ1-5
cdr3_nt: TGTGCCAGCAGCCGTTACAGGGGTCGGGATCAGCCCCAGCATTTT
cdr3_aa: CASSRYRGRDQPQHF

clone_size: .
v_call: TRBV5-4
d_call: TRBD2
j_call: TRBJ2-7
cdr3_nt: TGTGCCAGCAGCCGGACTAGTTTCCACGAGCAGTACTTC
cdr3_aa: CASSRTSFHEQYF

clone_size: .
v_call: TRBV28
d_call: .
j_call: TRBJ2-5
cdr3_nt: TGTGCCAGCAGTTTATATGGGGAAGGTCGAGAGACCCAGTACTTC
cdr3_aa: CASSLYGEGRETQYF

clone_size: .
v_call: TRBV29-1
d_call: TRBD2
j_call: TRBJ2-1
cdr3_nt: TGCAGCGTTCTAGCGGTATCCTACAATGAGCAGTTCTTC
cdr3_aa: CSVLAVSYNEQFF

clone_size: .
v_call: TRBV7-3
d_call: TRBD1
j_call: TRBJ1-2
cdr3_nt: TGTGCCAGCAGCAAGACAGGGTATGGCTACACCTTC
cdr3_aa: CASSKTGYGYTF

clone_size: .
v_call: TRBV29-1
d_call: .
j_call: TRBJ1-4
cdr3_nt: TGCAGCGCCGACGCAGGGCTGGGTGAAAAACTGTTTTTT
cdr3_aa: CSADAGLGEKLFF

clone_size: .
v_call: TRBV28
d_call: .
j_call: TRBJ2-7
cdr3_nt: TGTGCCAGCAGTTTAAGGCCCCCCTCTCTCGAGGAGTACTTC
cdr3_aa: CASSLRPPSLEEYF

clone_size: .
v_call: TRBV28
d_call: .
j_call: TRBJ1-4
cdr3_nt: TGTGCCAGCAGTTTGTTAGGATCAACTAATGAAAAACTGTTTTTT
cdr3_aa: CASSLLGSTNEKLFF

clone_size: once
v_call: TRBV2
d_call: .
j_call: TRBJ2-5
cdr3_nt: TGTGCCAGCAAGGACTTATGGTGGGGGCCCCAAGAGACCCAGTACTTC
cdr3_aa: CASKDLWWGPQETQYF

clone_size: .
v_call: TRBV4-3
d_call: .
j_call: TRBJ2-1
cdr3_nt: TGCGCCAGCAGCCAAAACCCCACGGGAGTCGCCTACAATGAGCAGTTCTTC
cdr3_aa: CASSQNPTGVAYNEQFF

clone_size: once
v_call: TRBV28
d_call: .
j_call: TRBJ1-3
cdr3_nt: TGTGCCAGCAGCACCCTGGCGCAGGACAGCTCTGGAAACACCATATATTTT
cdr3_aa: CASSTLAQDSSGNTIYF

clone_size: .
v_call: TRBV5-1
d_call: .
j_call: TRBJ2-7
cdr3_nt: TGCGCCAGCAGCTTGGGTGGGGGCTATTCCTACGAGCAGTACTTC
cdr3_aa: CASSLGGGYSYEQYF

clone_size: .
v_call: TRBV20-1
d_call: .
j_call: TRBJ1-1
cdr3_nt: TGCATCATGAGGGCGTCTACTGAAGCTTTCTTT
cdr3_aa: CIMRASTEAFF

clone_size: .
v_call: TRBV7-8
d_call: TRBD2
j_call: TRBJ2-3
cdr3_nt: TGTGCCAGCAGCTTATTTCTAGCGGGAGTGGGTACAGATACGCAGTATTTT
cdr3_aa: CASSLFLAGVGTDTQYF

clone_size: .
v_call: TRBV21-1
d_call: .
j_call: TRBJ2-4
cdr3_nt: TGTGCCAGCAGCAAAGAGGGTAGAAGGAGACTAGCCAAAAACATTCAGTACTTC
cdr3_aa: CASSKEGRRRLAKNIQYF

clone_size: once
v_call: TRBV28
d_call: .
j_call: TRBJ2-2
cdr3_nt: TGTGCCAGCAGCCCTATGTGGGGGTCGAACACCGGGGAGCTGTTTTTT
cdr3_aa: CASSPMWGSNTGELFF

clone_size: .
v_call: TRBV28
d_call: TRBD2
j_call: TRBJ2-1
cdr3_nt: TGTGCCAGCAGTTTGAATCCCGGGACTAGCCGATACAATGAGCAGTTCTTC
cdr3_aa: CASSLNPGTSRYNEQFF

clone_size: .
v_call: TRBV18
d_call: TRBD1
j_call: TRBJ2-7
cdr3_nt: TGTGCCAGCTCACCACAGGGGACAGTAGGGCAGTACTTC
cdr3_aa: CASSPQGTVGQYF

clone_size: .
v_call: TRBV20-1
d_call: .
j_call: TRBJ2-7
cdr3_nt: TGCAGTGTAGTTGAGTGGGGCGAGCAGTACTTC
cdr3_aa: CSVVEWGEQYF

clone_size: .
v_call: TRBV7-2
d_call: .
j_call: TRBJ2-3
cdr3_nt: TGTGCCAGCAGCTTAGATTTGGGCCATCTCGATACGCAGTATTTT
cdr3_aa: CASSLDLGHLDTQYF

clone_size: .
v_call: TRBV11-2
d_call: .
j_call: TRBJ2-7
cdr3_nt: TGTGCCAGCAGCGCACGGTTATACTACGAGCAGTACTTC
cdr3_aa: CASSARLYYEQYF

clone_size: .
v_call: TRBV7-3
d_call: TRBD2
j_call: TRBJ2-1
cdr3_nt: TGTGCCAGCAGCTTAAGGGAGGTTACCTGGACTAGCGGGAGGCCCGCTTCCTACAATGAGCAGTTCTTC
cdr3_aa: CASSLREVTWTSGRPASYNEQFF

clone_size: .
v_call: TRBV10-3
d_call: .
j_call: TRBJ1-2
cdr3_nt: TGTGCCATCAGTGAACGAGGAGGGAACTATGGCTACACCTTC
cdr3_aa: CAISERGGNYGYTF

clone_size: .
v_call: TRBV7-9
d_call: .
j_call: TRBJ1-4
cdr3_nt: TGTGCCAGCAGCCGGGGCCCTAATGAAAAACTGTTTTTT
cdr3_aa: CASSRGPNEKLFF

clone_size: .
v_call: TRBV9
d_call: TRBD2
j_call: TRBJ2-1
cdr3_nt: TGTGCCAGCAGCCCGGGACTAGCCTGGAATGAGCAGTTCTTC
cdr3_aa: CASSPGLAWNEQFF

clone_size: .
v_call: TRBV6-6
d_call: TRBD1
j_call: TRBJ2-5
cdr3_nt: TGTGCCAGCAGTTATGGGAACCCGGGACAGCAAGAGACCCAGTACTTC
cdr3_aa: CASSYGNPGQQETQYF

clone_size: .
v_call: TRBV5-1
d_call: TRBD2
j_call: TRBJ2-7
cdr3_nt: TGCGCCAGCAGCCCTACCGTTCTAGCGGGAGGGCTTGTCGAGCAGTACTTC
cdr3_aa: CASSPTVLAGGLVEQYF

clone_size: .
v_call: TRBV6-6
d_call: .
j_call: TRBJ1-1
cdr3_nt: TGTGCCAGCAGAGCTCAGGGAGGAGAGGCTTTCTTT
cdr3_aa: CASRAQGGEAFF

clone_size: .
v_call: TRBV9
d_call: .
j_call: TRBJ1-5
cdr3_nt: TGTGCCAGCAGCGCGCAGGGGACTAATCAGCCCCAGCATTTT
cdr3_aa: CASSAQGTNQPQHF

clone_size: .
v_call: TRBV7-6
d_call: .
j_call: TRBJ2-2
cdr3_nt: TGTGCCAGCCTTAATAGAGGGAACACCGGGGAGCTGTTTTTT
cdr3_aa: CASLNRGNTGELFF

clone_size: .
v_call: TRBV10-3
d_call: .
j_call: TRBJ1-2
cdr3_nt: TGTGCCATCAGCGCTACGAAGGGGGAAGGCTACACCTTC
cdr3_aa: CAISATKGEGYTF

clone_size: .
v_call: TRBV18
d_call: TRBD1
j_call: TRBJ2-7
cdr3_nt: TGTGCCAGCTCATTTCGGGACAGGGTGACCTACGAGCAGTACTTC
cdr3_aa: CASSFRDRVTYEQYF

clone_size: .
v_call: TRBV7-2
d_call: TRBD2
j_call: TRBJ2-1
cdr3_nt: TGTGCCAGCAGCTTACCCGGGACTAGCGGAACTAGGGAGCAGTTCTTC
cdr3_aa: CASSLPGTSGTREQFF

clone_size: .
v_call: TRBV30
d_call: .
j_call: TRBJ2-7
cdr3_nt: TGTGCCTGGGGTGAGCTAGCGACCTACGAGCAGTACTTC
cdr3_aa: CAWGELATYEQYF

clone_size: .
v_call: TRBV7-9
d_call: .
j_call: TRBJ1-2
cdr3_nt: TGTGCCAGCAGCTTAGCTGAGGACTATGGCTACACCTTC
cdr3_aa: CASSLAEDYGYTF

clone_size: once
v_call: TRBV28
d_call: .
j_call: TRBJ1-2
cdr3_nt: TGTGCCAGCAGTGCAAGCCAGCCGTCCTATGGCTACACCTTC
cdr3_aa: CASSASQPSYGYTF

clone_size: .
v_call: TRBV30
d_call: TRBD2
j_call: TRBJ2-4
cdr3_nt: TGTGCCTCCGGACTAGCGGGACTAGCCAAAAACATTCAGTACTTC
cdr3_aa: CASGLAGLAKNIQYF

clone_size: .
v_call: TRBV5-4
d_call: TRBD2
j_call: TRBJ2-3
cdr3_nt: TGTGCCAGCAGCTTGGGGCCAAGGACTAGCGGGAGCGCAGATACGCAGTATTTT
cdr3_aa: CASSLGPRTSGSADTQYF

clone_size: .
v_call: TRBV13
d_call: .
j_call: TRBJ2-2
cdr3_nt: TGTGCCAGCAGCTCGAGGGGGGTGGCCGGGGAGCTGTTTTTT
cdr3_aa: CASSSRGVAGELFF

clone_size: .
v_call: TRBV5-1
d_call: .
j_call: TRBJ2-5
cdr3_nt: TGCGCCCGAAAAGAGGAGCAGGAAGAGACCCAGTACTTC
cdr3_aa: CARKEEQEETQYF